Listed here are 21 T cell receptor beta chains from one sample, sequenced in a study of CD8 T cells in Susac syndrome (dated 2019 in TCRdb). Library creation used the immunoSEQ multiplex PCR assay. RNA was extracted using the RNeasy kit, and about 0.5 to 1 ug of the RNA was reverse transcribed with random hexamers. The public reads were reprocessed in TCRdb via fastp at Q25 and MiXCR, keeping in-frame beta chains. Every distinct CDR3 protein forms one entry, paired with its most common genes and DNA. This sample gives approximately 200,000 distinct CDR3 sequences in total; about 90% of them show up just once. Together, the top ten hold about 0.12% of the sample. Sequencing was performed on CD8+ T cells from PBMCs. The source of these receptors is a human donor with multiple sclerosis.

The chain links TRBV4-1 to TRBJ2-7; maybe TRBD1 (5 bases). The germline V gene has CDR1 MGHRA and CDR2 YSYEKL. The V end lost 4 bases, the J end lost 5 bases, and 18 bases lay between the germline ends. This CDR3 contains 15 residues. The CDR3 is CASSPSRRQGDEQYF. DNA for the CDR3: TGCGCCAGCAGCCCCTCGCGGCGGCAGGGTGACGAGCAGTACTTC.

The CDR3 DNA reads TGTGCCAGCAGCCTCCGGGGGGCCCTGGACACTGAAGCTTTCTTT. Translated, it gives CASSLRGALDTEAFF. This chain uses TRBV9 with TRBJ1-1; D might be TRBD1 (6 bases). The CDR3 has 15 amino acids. The germline gives CDR1 SGDLS, CDR2 YYNGEE. V was cut by 4 bases and J by 3 bases, with 16 bases left in between.

Note on this clonotype: The junction does not match germline at one end; this may be a read error. The V call is TRBV7-8, the J call TRBJ2-7; 8 bases are shared with TRBD1. The germline V gene encodes CDR1 SGHVS and CDR2 FQNEAQ. This CDR3 is built from 15 residues. The CDR3 coding sequence is TGTGCCAGCAGCCTCTATGACAGGGGCTCCCACGAGCAGTACTTC. This codes for CASSLYDRGSHEQYF.

The chain uses TRBV6-5 and TRBJ1-6; 10 bases agree with TRBD1. CDR3 length equals 18 residues. CDR1 and CDR2 from the germline V gene are MNHEY and SVGAGI. V was pared by 2 bases and J by 3 bases, with 7 bases of the junction left unmatched. CDR3 DNA sequence: TGTGCCAGCAGTTACCTCCCGTGGGACAGGGGCTATAATTCACCCCTCCACTTT. Its translation: CASSYLPWDRGYNSPLHF.

The V and J genes are TRBV30 and TRBJ1-1; 9 bases match TRBD1. Trimming took 1 base from V and 9 from J; bases not matched to a gene: 6. The CDR3 runs to 13 residues. Germline CDR1 GTSNPN, CDR2 SVGIG (reference sequence). The DNA of the CDR3 is TGTGCCTGGAGTGGACAGGGGGGAGAGAAAGCTTTCTTT. It specifies CAWSGQGGEKAFF.

J is TRBJ2-7 and V is TRBV12-3 or TRBV12-4; 7 nucleotides line up with TRBD2. CDR3 size: 13 residues. The junction had 2 bases not matched to a gene; V was cut back by 6 bases and J by 0 bases. DNA of the CDR3: TGTGCCAGCAGGGGGACTACCTCCTACGAGCAGTACTTC. It codes for CASRGTTSYEQYF.

The chain is built from TRBV4-1 and TRBJ1-5; D perhaps matches TRBD1 (5 bases). Trimming shortened V by 4 bases and J by 2 bases, and 15 bases separated the two germline ends. This CDR3 has 16 residues. In germline, CDR1 is MGHRA, CDR2 YSYEKL. CDR3 in DNA: TGCGCCAGCAGCCCATTCGGGGGAGGGGGCAATCAGCCCCAGCATTTT. This encodes CASSPFGGGGNQPQHF.

The J gene is TRBJ2-4, the V gene TRBV4-3, with no clear D. The CDR3 covers 17 residues. Germline V gene data show CDR1 as LGHNA and CDR2 as YSLEER. V was clipped by 1 base and J by 5 bases, with 18 bases between them. The CDR3 region has the DNA TGCGCCAGCAGCCAAGGGTGGGCAGACCCTACCGAAAACATTCAGTACTTC. It encodes CASSQGWADPTENIQYF.

The J gene is TRBJ2-3, the V gene TRBV7-6, with 16 bases lining up with TRBD2. The germline V gene encodes CDR1 SGHVS and CDR2 FNYEAQ. The V gene end was trimmed by 5 bases and the J gene end by 5 bases; junction bases not matched to a gene: 16. The CDR3 contains 20 residues. CDR3 residues: CASSGTGTSGRAGRLDTQYF. In DNA form, the CDR3 reads TGTGCCAGCAGCGGAACCGGGACTAGCGGGAGGGCCGGGCGTTTAGATACGCAGTATTTT.

This chain links TRBV7-3 with TRBJ2-1; possibly TRBD2 for D (7 bases). This CDR3 contains 16 residues. Trimming stripped 8 bases from V and 4 bases from J, with 21 bases between. Germline CDR1 is SGHTA and CDR2 is FQGTGA. CDR3 sequence: CASSKGVAGTYNEQFF. CDR3 DNA sequence: TGTGCCAGCTCAAAGGGGGTAGCGGGCACGTACAATGAGCAGTTCTTC.

The chain carries TRBV9 and TRBJ2-5, with TRBD1 identical over 8 bases. Trimming at V came to 6 bases and at J to 4 bases, leaving 8 bases not matched to a gene. Germline assignment: CDR1 SGDLS and CDR2 YYNGEE. The CDR3 runs to 14 residues. CDR3 protein: CASNSQGGRETQYF. As DNA, the CDR3 is TGTGCCAGCAACTCACAGGGGGGCAGAGAGACCCAGTACTTC. Using reference TRBV9 and TRBJ2-5 for the parts outside the CDR3, the full variable domain is DSGVTQTPKHLITATGQRVTLRCSPRSGDLSVYWYQQSLDQGLQFLIQYYNGEERAKGNILERFSAQQFPDLHSELNLSSLELGDSALYFCASNSQGGRETQYFGPGTRLLVL.

In its sample, this clonotype was seen once. This rearrangement joins TRBV5-4 to TRBJ1-1; TRBD1 is a possible D gene (5 bases). This CDR3 contains 14 residues. CDR1 and CDR2 (germline): SGHNT, YYREEE (reference sequence). V was shortened by 0 bases and J by 4 bases, with 10 bases between the two germline ends. The CDR3 loop is CASSLEGRATEAFF. In DNA, the CDR3 is TGTGCCAGCAGCTTGGAGGGCAGGGCCACTGAAGCTTTCTTT. Full variable domain (rest looked up from reference TRBV5-4 and TRBJ1-1): ETGVTQSPTHLIKTRGQQVTLRCSSQSGHNTVSWYQQALGQGPQFIFQYYREEENGRGNFPPRFSGLQFPNYSSELNVNALELDDSALYLCASSLEGRATEAFFGQGTRLTVV.

The rearrangement joins TRBV4-2 to TRBJ2-7, with D hard to call. V lost 4 bases and J lost 1, with 11 bases in between. Germline V gene data show CDR1 as LGHNA and CDR2 as YNFKEQ. The CDR3 covers 14 residues. CDR3 in DNA: TGTGCCAGCAGCCCCCTCGCAGCATCCTACGAGCAGTACTTC. The encoded protein is CASSPLAASYEQYF.

The genes are TRBV7-9 and TRBJ1-1; D unclear. V was cut by 2 bases and J by 6 bases, with 7 bases left in between. The CDR3 is 12 residues long. Germline V CDR1 and CDR2: SEHNR, FQNEAQ (reference sequence). Here the CDR3 DNA reads TGTGCCAGCAGCTTAATCGGTCCTGAAGCTTTCTTT. Amino acids: CASSLIGPEAFF. Combining the CDR3 with reference TRBV7-9 and TRBJ1-1 gives the whole variable domain DTGVSQNPRHKITKRGQNVTFRCDPISEHNRLYWYRQTLGQGPEFLTYFQNEAQLEKSRLLSDRFSAERPKGSFSTLEIQRTEQGDSAMYLCASSLIGPEAFFGQGTRLTVV.

This chain links TRBV6-6 with TRBJ2-7; 7 bases map to TRBD1. The V and J ends lost 6 bases and 2 bases, in that order; junction bases with no gene match: 4. This CDR3 has 13 amino acids. Germline CDR1 is MNHNY and CDR2 is SVGAGI (reference sequence). The chain's CDR3 is CASRGDSPYEQYF. CDR3 nucleotide sequence: TGTGCCAGCAGGGGGGACAGCCCCTACGAGCAGTACTTC.

This chain links TRBV5-4 with TRBJ2-5, with D unclear. Trimming removed 0 bases at V and 3 bases at J, with 9 bases between. This CDR3 comprises 14 residues. The germline CDR1 and CDR2 sequences are SGHNT and YYREEE (reference sequence). The CDR3 sequence is CASSLVDFEETQYF. In DNA form, the CDR3 reads TGTGCCAGCAGCTTGGTCGATTTTGAAGAGACCCAGTACTTC.

In DNA, the CDR3 is TGTGCCAGCAGTTCGTCACTTAGCTCCTACAATGAGCAGTTCTTC. It codes for CASSSSLSSYNEQFF. This chain connects TRBV27 to TRBJ2-1; no firm D call. Trimming stripped 4 bases from V and 0 bases from J, with 10 bases between. CDR3 length: 15 amino acids. The germline gives CDR1 MNHEY, CDR2 SMNVEV (reference sequence).

This chain links TRBV13 with TRBJ1-4; possible D gene TRBD1, 6 bases. The CDR3 is 22 amino acids. Germline CDR1 reads PRHDT; CDR2 reads FYEKMQ (reference sequence). Trimming took off 1 base at V and 8 bases at J, with 35 bases between the two ends. CDR3 bases: TGTGCCAGCAGCTTAGCCGGGTCAGGACCTCGGGGGGCCCCAGGGAGTTGGGAAAAACTGTTTTTT. Amino acid sequence: CASSLAGSGPRGAPGSWEKLFF.

The chain links TRBV28 to TRBJ2-7, with 7 nucleotides matching TRBD2. Germline V gene data show CDR1 as MDHEN and CDR2 as SYDVKM. Unmatched junction bases numbered 10, after V lost 4 bases and J lost 1 base. The CDR3 has 16 amino acids. CDR3: CASSYPRGGRSYEQYF. The CDR3 DNA follows: TGTGCCAGCAGTTACCCACGGGGCGGGAGATCCTACGAGCAGTACTTC.

The chain is built from TRBV24-1 and TRBJ2-3; D not certain. CDR3 length: 12 residues. Deletions cut 0 bases from V and 5 bases from J, with 2 bases between. CDR1 KGHDR and CDR2 SFDVKD come from the germline V gene. The CDR3 loop is CATSDLRDTQYF. Here the CDR3 DNA reads TGTGCCACCAGTGATTTGCGAGATACGCAGTATTTT.

The V call is TRBV10-3, the J call TRBJ1-1; the match to TRBD1 covers 8 bases. V gave up 4 bases and J gave up 3 bases; unmatched junction bases: 1. CDR1 and CDR2 (germline): ENHRY, SYGVKD. This CDR3 is built from 13 residues. CDR3 bases: TGTGCCATCAGTGCGACAGGGGACACTGAAGCTTTCTTT. Its protein product is CAISATGDTEAFF.